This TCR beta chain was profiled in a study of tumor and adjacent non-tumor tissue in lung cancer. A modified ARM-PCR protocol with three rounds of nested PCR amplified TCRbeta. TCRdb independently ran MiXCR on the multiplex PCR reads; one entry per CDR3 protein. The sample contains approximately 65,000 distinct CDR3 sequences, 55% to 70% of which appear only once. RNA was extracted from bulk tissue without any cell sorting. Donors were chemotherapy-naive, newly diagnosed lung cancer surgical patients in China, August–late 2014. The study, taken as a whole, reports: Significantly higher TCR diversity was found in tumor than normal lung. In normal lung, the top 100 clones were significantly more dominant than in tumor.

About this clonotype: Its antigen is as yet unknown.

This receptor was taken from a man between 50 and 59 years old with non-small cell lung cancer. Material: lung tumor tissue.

The CDR3 here is CASFNGGGGDYGYTF. CDR3 nucleotides: TGTGCCAGCTTCAACGGGGGAGGGGGCGACTATGGCTACACCTTC. The chain links TRBV28 to TRBJ1-2, with 7 bases matching TRBD1. Germline assignment: CDR1 MDHEN and CDR2 SYDVKM. The J segment lost 3 bases and the V segment lost 8 bases, leaving 12 bases of the junction unmatched. The CDR3 has 15 residues.